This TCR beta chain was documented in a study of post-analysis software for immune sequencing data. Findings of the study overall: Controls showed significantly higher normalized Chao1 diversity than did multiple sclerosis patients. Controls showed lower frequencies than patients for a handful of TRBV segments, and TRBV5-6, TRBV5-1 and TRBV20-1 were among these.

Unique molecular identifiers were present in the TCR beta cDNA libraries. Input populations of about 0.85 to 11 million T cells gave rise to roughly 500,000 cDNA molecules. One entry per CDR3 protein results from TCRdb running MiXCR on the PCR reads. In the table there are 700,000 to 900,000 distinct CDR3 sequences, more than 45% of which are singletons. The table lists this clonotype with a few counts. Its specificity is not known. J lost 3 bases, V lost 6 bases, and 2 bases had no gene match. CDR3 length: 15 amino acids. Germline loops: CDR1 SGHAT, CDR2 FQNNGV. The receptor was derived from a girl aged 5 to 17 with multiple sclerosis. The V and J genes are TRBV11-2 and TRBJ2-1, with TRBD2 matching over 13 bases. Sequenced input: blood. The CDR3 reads CASRLAGGIYNEQFF. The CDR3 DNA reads TGTGCCAGCAGACTAGCGGGAGGGATCTACAATGAGCAGTTCTTC. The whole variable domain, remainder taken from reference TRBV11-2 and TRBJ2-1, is EAGVAQSPRYKIIEKRQSVAFWCNPISGHATLYWYQQILGQGPKLLIQFQNNGVVDDSQLPKDRFSAERLKGVDSTLKIQPAKLEDSAVYLCASRLAGGIYNEQFFGPGTRLTVL.